A selection of T cell receptor beta chains follows, all from one sample in a study of T cell repertoires in cytomegalovirus infection. MiXCR, run by TCRdb on the reads, gives a single entry per CDR3 protein. The sample has a few hundred thousand distinct CDR3 sequences, under 35% seen once. No antigens are known for them. The specimen comprised cultured PBMCs, sampled from culture after CMV antigen stimulation. All receptors come from a human donor in good health (CMV status not recorded). Some clones in this sample may be carry-over from other donors' samples. Both conserved end residues are part of each CDR3. A D gene is named only where the DNA matches it firmly. Some rows mark clone size as missing; the rest say once, few, many or name a class of expanded clone.

d_gene: NA; v_gene: TRBV7-8; abundance: many; j_gene: TRBJ2-3; CDR3nt: TGTGCCAGCAGCTTAGCGGGGCGGGGTTACACAGATACGCAGTATTTT; CDR3aa: CASSLAGRGYTDTQYF
d_gene: NA; v_gene: TRBV12-3/TRBV12-4; abundance: few; j_gene: TRBJ2-7; CDR3nt: TGTGCCAGCAGCCGTGGACAGCGAGCAGGCGAGCAGTACTTC; CDR3aa: CASSRGQRAGEQYF
d_gene: TRBD2; v_gene: TRBV10-3; abundance: NA; j_gene: TRBJ2-3; CDR3nt: TGTGCCATCAGTGAGCAGGGAGCGGGGGGGCCATTTAGGACAGATACGCAGTATTTT; CDR3aa: CAISEQGAGGPFRTDTQYF
d_gene: NA; v_gene: TRBV4-2; abundance: NA; j_gene: TRBJ1-2; CDR3nt: TGTGCCAGCAGCCCTTATCAGGGGACCCATTACGATGGCTACACCTTC; CDR3aa: CASSPYQGTHYDGYTF
d_gene: NA; v_gene: TRBV7-3; abundance: NA; j_gene: TRBJ2-1; CDR3nt: TGTGCCAGCAGCTTAACGTATGAGGCTCCCCCTCGCGAGCAGTTCTTC; CDR3aa: CASSLTYEAPPREQFF
d_gene: NA; v_gene: TRBV7-2; abundance: many; j_gene: TRBJ1-2; CDR3nt: TGTGCCAGCAGCTTAGATCCAGGGTACCCTAACTATGGCTACACCTTC; CDR3aa: CASSLDPGYPNYGYTF
d_gene: TRBD1; v_gene: TRBV5-1; abundance: NA; j_gene: TRBJ1-1; CDR3nt: TGCGCCAGCAGCGTGGGACAGGGAGAAGCTTTCTTT; CDR3aa: CASSVGQGEAFF
d_gene: NA; v_gene: TRBV11-3; abundance: few; j_gene: TRBJ1-1; CDR3nt: TGTGCCAGCAGCTCCGGGGGCCGCGCTGAAGCTTTCTTT; CDR3aa: CASSSGGRAEAFF
d_gene: TRBD1; v_gene: TRBV19; abundance: NA; j_gene: TRBJ2-1; CDR3nt: TGTGCCAGTAGTAGAGGTCAGGGGGCTTCTAATGAGCAGTTCTTC; CDR3aa: CASSRGQGASNEQFF
d_gene: TRBD2; v_gene: TRBV7-2; abundance: few; j_gene: TRBJ2-3; CDR3nt: TGTGCCAGCAGCTTCCGAAGGGACTACTTAGATACGCAGTATTTT; CDR3aa: CASSFRRDYLDTQYF
d_gene: NA; v_gene: TRBV12-3/TRBV12-4; abundance: NA; j_gene: TRBJ2-7; CDR3nt: TGTGCCAGCAGTTTAGTCGATGGAGGCGAGCAGTACTTC; CDR3aa: CASSLVDGGEQYF
d_gene: NA; v_gene: TRBV28; abundance: few; j_gene: TRBJ1-2; CDR3nt: TGTGCCAGCAGCGTAGACAGCTACTACTATGGCTACACCTTC; CDR3aa: CASSVDSYYYGYTF
d_gene: NA; v_gene: TRBV24-1; abundance: few; j_gene: TRBJ1-5; CDR3nt: TGTGCCACCAGTGATCCAACCTCTAATCAGCCCCAGCATTTT; CDR3aa: CATSDPTSNQPQHF
d_gene: NA; v_gene: TRBV9; abundance: many; j_gene: TRBJ2-7; CDR3nt: TGTGCCAGCAGCGTATTTGTCGGGAACGAGCAGTACTTC; CDR3aa: CASSVFVGNEQYF
d_gene: TRBD1; v_gene: TRBV10-2; abundance: NA; j_gene: TRBJ1-5; CDR3nt: TGCGCCAGCAGACCGACAGGGGGAAGTCAGCCCCAGCATTTT; CDR3aa: CASRPTGGSQPQHF
d_gene: TRBD2; v_gene: TRBV3-1; abundance: few; j_gene: TRBJ2-1; CDR3nt: TGTGCCAGCAGCCACGATGCGGGAGGGCCCAACAATGAGCAGTTCTTC; CDR3aa: CASSHDAGGPNNEQFF
d_gene: TRBD1; v_gene: TRBV19; abundance: many; j_gene: TRBJ1-1; CDR3nt: TGTGCCAGTAGCTCCTCGGGGACAGATAACACTGAAGCTTTCTTT; CDR3aa: CASSSSGTDNTEAFF
d_gene: NA; v_gene: TRBV6-6; abundance: once; j_gene: TRBJ2-5; CDR3nt: TGTGCCAGCACTCCCGGGACACCTAACGAAGAGACCCAGTACTTC; CDR3aa: CASTPGTPNEETQYF
d_gene: NA; v_gene: TRBV28; abundance: NA; j_gene: TRBJ1-5; CDR3nt: TGTGCCAGCAGGGGATCAGGGTTGTCCGACAATCAGCCCCAGCATTTT; CDR3aa: CASRGSGLSDNQPQHF
d_gene: NA; v_gene: TRBV28; abundance: NA; j_gene: TRBJ1-5; CDR3nt: TGTGCCAGCAGTTTAGGGTACAGGGCCAATCAGCCCCAGCATTTT; CDR3aa: CASSLGYRANQPQHF
d_gene: TRBD1; v_gene: TRBV18; abundance: few; j_gene: TRBJ2-2; CDR3nt: TGTGCCAGCTCCCCCCGGGACAGACAGAACACCGGGGAGCTGTTTTTT; CDR3aa: CASSPRDRQNTGELFF
d_gene: TRBD2; v_gene: TRBV20-1; abundance: NA; j_gene: TRBJ2-1; CDR3nt: TGCAGTGCTCCTAAGGGGCCTAGCGGGGTTTTCTACAATGAGCAGTTCTTC; CDR3aa: CSAPKGPSGVFYNEQFF
d_gene: TRBD1; v_gene: TRBV7-9; abundance: NA; j_gene: TRBJ2-7; CDR3nt: TGTGCCAGCAGCTTTAACAGGGGCGAGCAGTACTTC; CDR3aa: CASSFNRGEQYF
d_gene: NA; v_gene: TRBV28; abundance: NA; j_gene: TRBJ2-2; CDR3nt: TGTGCCAGCACCCCTAGGGCCGGGGAGCTGTTTTTT; CDR3aa: CASTPRAGELFF
d_gene: NA; v_gene: TRBV20-1; abundance: NA; j_gene: TRBJ2-7; CDR3nt: TGCAGTGCTAGTGGGGAGGTATACGAGCAGTACTTC; CDR3aa: CSASGEVYEQYF
d_gene: TRBD2; v_gene: TRBV19; abundance: NA; j_gene: TRBJ2-1; CDR3nt: TGTGCCAGTAGTATGAGGGACGGGAGGGATGAGCAGTTCTTC; CDR3aa: CASSMRDGRDEQFF
d_gene: NA; v_gene: TRBV7-9; abundance: NA; j_gene: TRBJ2-7; CDR3nt: TGTGCCAGCAGCTTAAGCCCGGAATTAACGGGCGAGCAGTACTTC; CDR3aa: CASSLSPELTGEQYF
d_gene: NA; v_gene: TRBV6-5; abundance: few; j_gene: TRBJ2-1; CDR3nt: TGTGCCAGCCTTCGCAGCTTCGGGTCCTACAATGAGCAGTTCTTC; CDR3aa: CASLRSFGSYNEQFF
d_gene: NA; v_gene: TRBV20-1; abundance: NA; j_gene: TRBJ1-2; CDR3nt: TGCAGTGCTAGGGTACACCTTCCGAACTATGGCTACACCTTC; CDR3aa: CSARVHLPNYGYTF
d_gene: NA; v_gene: TRBV6-5; abundance: NA; j_gene: TRBJ2-7; CDR3nt: TGTGCCAGCAGTTACTCGGGGGACGCCTACGAGCAGTACTTC; CDR3aa: CASSYSGDAYEQYF
d_gene: NA; v_gene: TRBV6-4; abundance: NA; j_gene: TRBJ2-2; CDR3nt: TGTGCCAGCAGTGACTCTTCCGGGGAGGTCACCGGGGAGCTGTTTTTT; CDR3aa: CASSDSSGEVTGELFF
d_gene: NA; v_gene: TRBV12-3/TRBV12-4; abundance: NA; j_gene: TRBJ1-5; CDR3nt: TGTGCCAGCAAAACAGGGCCCAATCAGCCCCAGCATTTT; CDR3aa: CASKTGPNQPQHF
d_gene: NA; v_gene: TRBV2; abundance: many; j_gene: TRBJ1-2; CDR3nt: TGTGCCAGCAGTCAATTCGAGGCCGGAACCTATGGCTACACCTTC; CDR3aa: CASSQFEAGTYGYTF
d_gene: NA; v_gene: TRBV7-2; abundance: many; j_gene: TRBJ1-5; CDR3nt: TGTGCCAGCAGCCCAGCGGGACGAAGCAATCAGCCCCAGCATTTT; CDR3aa: CASSPAGRSNQPQHF
d_gene: NA; v_gene: TRBV4-1; abundance: NA; j_gene: TRBJ1-2; CDR3nt: TGCGCCAGCAGCCAAGATATGCGTTATGGCTACACCTTC; CDR3aa: CASSQDMRYGYTF
d_gene: TRBD2; v_gene: TRBV10-3; abundance: NA; j_gene: TRBJ2-6; CDR3nt: TGTGCCATCAGCCCCGGGACTAGCGGGAGCCTCTCTGGGGCCAACGTCCTGACTTTC; CDR3aa: CAISPGTSGSLSGANVLTF
d_gene: NA; v_gene: TRBV28; abundance: many; j_gene: TRBJ2-7; CDR3nt: TGTGCCAGCAGTTCAGGTATTTACGAGCAGTACTTC; CDR3aa: CASSSGIYEQYF
d_gene: TRBD1; v_gene: TRBV18; abundance: few; j_gene: TRBJ1-4; CDR3nt: TGTGCCAGCTCACCTGAGACAGGGACCAATGAAAAACTGTTTTTT; CDR3aa: CASSPETGTNEKLFF